The 8 T cell receptor beta chains presented below share a single source sample, sequenced in a study of pediatric ulcerative colitis (dated by TCRdb to between 2017 and 2020). The library was obtained by the immunoSEQ multiplex PCR assay. The table was pulled from immuneACCESS by TCRdb, which kept in-frame rearrangements only. Such tables lose some clones; where checked, under half of the loss comes from unresolved V genes, and the rest has no known cause. The table for this sample lists about 36,000 clones; over 65% of them were counted only once. The ten largest clones take up roughly 24% of the sample. Sequences were obtained from blood. The receptors were gathered from a girl aged 5-17 years with moderate ulcerative colitis.

The chain is built from TRBV2 and TRBJ2-1, with D perhaps matching TRBD2 (6 bases). The germline V and J ends were trimmed by 7 bases and 0 bases, with 13 bases remaining between them. Per the germline V gene, CDR1 is SNHLY and CDR2 is FYNNEI. This CDR3 is 15 amino acids long. CDR3 in DNA: TGTGCCAGCATTCCCCGGGGGAGCTCCTACAATGAGCAGTTCTTC. Translating gives CASIPRGSSYNEQFF.

The V and J genes are TRBV7-9 and TRBJ1-1, with TRBD1 matching 11 bases. Germline V CDR1 and CDR2: SEHNR, FQNEAQ (reference sequence). The CDR3 consists of 17 residues. V lost 5 bases, J lost 1 base, and 9 bases stayed unmatched. Here the CDR3 reads CASSPRPGTGGNTEAFF. CDR3 nucleotides: TGTGCCAGCAGCCCCCGTCCCGGGACAGGGGGGAACACTGAAGCTTTCTTT. Together with reference TRBV7-9 and TRBJ1-1, the CDR3 gives the full variable domain: DTGVSQNPRHKITKRGQNVTFRCDPISEHNRLYWYRQTLGQGPEFLTYFQNEAQLEKSRLLSDRFSAERPKGSFSTLEIQRTEQGDSAMYLCASSPRPGTGGNTEAFFGQGTRLTVV.

V and J are TRBV9 and TRBJ1-5; D remains ambiguous. This CDR3 region has 15 residues. The ends were cut back, 4 bases at V and 0 bases at J, with 11 bases in the middle. The germline gives CDR1 SGDLS, CDR2 YYNGEE. The CDR3 loop reads CASSPDGVSNQPQHF. As DNA, the CDR3 is TGTGCCAGCAGCCCAGATGGGGTTAGCAATCAGCCCCAGCATTTT.

The chain employs TRBV11-3 and TRBJ2-3; the D is unclear. This CDR3 is 14 amino acids long. Germline V gene sequence: CDR1 SGHNT, CDR2 YENEEA. Trimming took 1 base from V and 8 from J, leaving 13 bases between them. The DNA of the CDR3 is TGTGCCAGCAGCTTAGTATCCGGGTTTGGTACGCAGTATTTT. Residues: CASSLVSGFGTQYF.

V is TRBV2 and J is TRBJ2-7, with D maybe TRBD2 (6 bases). Germline assignment: CDR1 SNHLY and CDR2 FYNNEI. The V gene lost 6 bases and the J gene lost 0 bases, with 15 bases spanning the gap. The CDR3 is 15 residues long. DNA of the CDR3: TGTGCCAGCAGGGGGTCTAGCGTTGGCTCCTACGAGCAGTACTTC. Protein: CASRGSSVGSYEQYF.

This chain links TRBV28 with TRBJ2-1; 11 nucleotides agree with TRBD2. The CDR3 is 16 residues long. J lost 4 bases, V lost 5 bases, and 7 bases had no gene match. The V gene's germline CDR1 is MDHEN and CDR2 SYDVKM. The DNA for the CDR3 is TGTGCCAGCAGTCCGCGACTAGCGGGGAGATACAATGAGCAGTTCTTC. Its protein product is CASSPRLAGRYNEQFF.

The chain employs TRBV4-1 and TRBJ1-3, with 7 bases matching TRBD1. With 4 bases clipped from V and 6 bases from J, the junction kept 12 bases outside the gene matches. The CDR3 covers 16 residues. Germline V gene sequence: CDR1 MGHRA, CDR2 YSYEKL. For the CDR3, the DNA is TGCGCCAGCAGCCCCCATCCGACAGGGATGGAAAACACCATATATTTT. Amino acid sequence: CASSPHPTGMENTIYF.

The chain is built from TRBV29-1 and TRBJ1-3; TRBD1 aligns across 8 bases. CDR1 SQVTM and CDR2 ANQGSEA come from the germline V gene. The CDR3 has 13 residues. J lost 4 bases, V lost 6 bases, and 5 bases had no gene match. The CDR3 nucleotides read TGCAGCGTGCAGGGGGCTGGGGGAAACACCATATATTTT. It specifies CSVQGAGGNTIYF.